The 26 T cell receptor beta chains below were found in one sample sequenced in a study of cytomegalovirus exposure and HLA in healthy donors. Vbeta (60) and Jbeta (13) primers were used in the PCR. Only in-frame clones appear in the TCRdb table, and some are missing; sequencing was by immunoSEQ multiplex PCR. The table lists 150,000 to 200,000 clones, roughly 80% of them singletons. The sequencing input was PBMCs. Receptors were obtained from a male donor in good health and CMV-seronegative.

This chain uses TRBV30 with TRBJ2-1; D is possibly TRBD2 (7 bases). V was pared by 1 base and J by 4 bases, with 14 bases between. The CDR3 runs 15 residues. Per germline, CDR1 GTSNPN and CDR2 SVGIG (reference sequence). CDR3 DNA: TGTGCCTGGAGTGCCCGGACTAGGGGGTACAATGAGCAGTTCTTC. Protein product: CAWSARTRGYNEQFF.

Only a few counts were recorded for this clone. One end of the junction is discordant with germline, which a read error may explain. The rearrangement joins TRBV7-9 to TRBJ1-3; D is undetermined. Germline CDR1 SEHNR, CDR2 FQNEAQ (reference sequence). The length of the CDR3 is 16 residues. The CDR3 region is CASSPSDLAAGNTIYF. CDR3 bases: TGTGCCAGCAGCCCATCCGATTTGGCGGCTGGGAACACCATATATTTT.

The chain joins TRBV5-1 to TRBJ1-1; 7 positions match TRBD1. The V gene end was trimmed by 4 bases and the J gene end by 5 bases; junction bases not matched to a gene: 5. The CDR3 has 13 residues. Germline CDR1 is SGHRS and CDR2 is YFSETQ. The CDR3 DNA sequence: TGCGCCAGCAGCCCTACAGGGGATACTGAAGCTTTCTTT. Translating it yields CASSPTGDTEAFF.

V gene TRBV4-1 combines with J gene TRBJ2-5; TRBD1 agrees at 8 bases. J gave up 5 bases and V 4 bases, and 6 bases lay outside the gene matches. Germline CDR1 and CDR2: MGHRA and YSYEKL. The CDR3 has 14 residues. CDR3 region: CASSPGQGWETQYF. DNA for the CDR3: TGCGCCAGCAGCCCCGGACAGGGATGGGAGACCCAGTACTTC.

V usage is TRBV7-9 and J usage is TRBJ2-5; TRBD2 aligns across 12 bases. The CDR3 spans 15 residues. Trimming at V came to 5 bases and at J to 4 bases, leaving 5 bases not matched to a gene. The germline CDR1 and CDR2 sequences are SEHNR and FQNEAQ (reference sequence). The CDR3 protein is CASSTGTSGSETQYF. The CDR3 DNA reads as TGTGCCAGCAGCACGGGGACTAGCGGGTCAGAGACCCAGTACTTC.

The chain carries TRBV9 and TRBJ2-7, with 8 positions matching TRBD2. The CDR3 runs to 16 residues. V dropped 1 base and J dropped 4; count of bases not matched to a gene: 10. CDR1 and CDR2 from the germline V gene are SGDLS and YYNGEE. In DNA, the CDR3 is TGTGCCAGCAGCGTATCGAGCGGGAGTGTCGGGTACGAGCAGTACTTC. Amino acids: CASSVSSGSVGYEQYF.

The CDR3 bases are TGTGCCAGCAGCTCCGGGACAGGGGGTAAGGAGACCCAGTACTTC. This sequence encodes CASSSGTGGKETQYF. This chain connects TRBV11-1 to TRBJ2-5; 11 bases align to TRBD1. CDR1 is SGHAT, CDR2 FQDESV, per germline (reference sequence). V shed 4 bases and J 5 bases; nucleotides not matched to a gene: 6. This CDR3 is built from 15 residues.

As to this clone: A read error may produce the germline difference seen at one junction end. The gene calls are TRBV13 and TRBJ1-1; the match to TRBD1 covers 7 bases. Per the germline V gene, CDR1 is PRHDT and CDR2 is FYEKMQ (reference sequence). The CDR3 runs to 16 residues. The CDR3, as DNA: TGTGCCAGCAGCTCTCTCCCGGGACAGCGTGGCACTGAAACTTTCTTT. Encoded protein: CASSSLPGQRGTETFF.

This clone occurred a few times. The V call is TRBV29-1, the J call TRBJ1-5; perhaps TRBD1 as D (5 bases). There are 15 residues in the CDR3. Germline lookup yields CDR1 SQVTM and CDR2 ANQGSEA. V lost 5 bases, J lost 0 bases, and 14 bases lay in between. The CDR3 sequence is CSVLVRGDSNQPQHF. The DNA of the CDR3 is TGCAGCGTTCTGGTTAGGGGCGATAGCAATCAGCCCCAGCATTTT.

This clone was counted once. This chain joins TRBV7-9 and TRBJ2-5, with 9 positions matching TRBD1. The CDR3 is 14 amino acids. Germline assignment: CDR1 SEHNR and CDR2 FQNEAQ (reference sequence). The ends lost 3 bases at V and 5 bases at J; junction bases unmatched: 4. As DNA, the CDR3 is TGTGCCAGCAGCTTCCCGACAGGGGGTGAGACCCAGTACTTC. This sequence encodes CASSFPTGGETQYF.

This chain joins TRBV6-5 and TRBJ2-5; D perhaps matches TRBD2 (5 bases). The V gene's germline CDR1 is MNHEY and CDR2 SVGAGI. Trimming took 0 bases from V and 4 from J, leaving 12 bases between them. The CDR3 runs 15 residues. CDR3 residues: CASSYSGAGGETQYF. Here the CDR3 DNA reads TGTGCCAGCAGTTACTCAGGCGCTGGAGGAGAGACCCAGTACTTC.

This sequence joins TRBV7-9 and TRBJ1-1; tentatively, D is TRBD1 (5 bases). Per germline, CDR1 SEHNR and CDR2 FQNEAQ (reference sequence). The V gene lost 3 bases and the J gene lost 4 bases, with 9 bases spanning the gap. The length of the CDR3 is 13 residues. CDR3 amino acids: CASSFGRGTEAFF. The CDR3 bases are TGTGCCAGCAGCTTCGGGAGGGGCACTGAAGCTTTCTTT.

The V gene is TRBV21-1, the J gene TRBJ2-2; the table's D call, TRBD1, has no DNA check behind it. TRBV21-1 is a pseudogene locus. The CDR3 runs 16 residues. CDR3 in DNA: TGTGCCAGCAGCAGATTCGACAGGGGGGACACCGGGGAGCTGTTTTTT. Its translation is CASSRFDRGDTGELFF.

In regard to this clone: Germline is not matched at one junction end, which may reflect a read error. This chain uses TRBV2 with TRBJ2-1; D possibly corresponds to TRBD2 (5 bases). CDR1 is SNHLY, CDR2 FYNNEI, per germline. The CDR3 is 8 amino acids. DNA for the CDR3: TGTGCCAGCATGGGAGCGGTCTTC. Encoded protein: CASMGAVF.

This chain uses TRBV19 with TRBJ1-1; D is undetermined. The CDR3 length is 14 residues. V dropped 3 bases and J dropped 2 bases, with 10 bases sitting between them. The germline V gene has CDR1 LNHDA and CDR2 SQIVND (reference sequence). CDR3 sequence: CASSIGPGNTEAFF. The CDR3 nucleotides are TGTGCCAGTAGTATTGGACCGGGAAACACTGAAGCTTTCTTT.

V and J are TRBV5-1 and TRBJ2-7; 16 bases align to TRBD2. With V trimmed by 3 bases and J by 3 bases, 15 bases remained unmatched. Germline lookup yields CDR1 SGHRS and CDR2 YFSETQ. This CDR3 is 20 amino acids long. This CDR3 reads CASSSPGTSGRAGLVYEQYF. The CDR3, as DNA: TGCGCCAGCAGCTCCCCCGGGACTAGCGGGAGGGCCGGATTGGTCTACGAGCAGTACTTC.

The CDR3: CASSYYVATGPFF. The DNA for the CDR3 is TGTGCCAGCAGTTATTACGTAGCGACAGGGCCGTTCTTC. This chain joins TRBV6-6 and TRBJ2-1; TRBD1 matches 7 bases. The CDR3 sequence is 13 residues long. V gave up 3 bases and J gave up 15 bases; unmatched junction bases: 11. CDR1 is MNHNY and CDR2 is SVGAGI in the germline V gene (reference sequence).

This chain joins TRBV21-1 and TRBJ2-1; the table's D call of TRBD1 was not tested on the DNA. TRBV21-1 is tagged as a pseudogene. CDR3 length equals 17 residues. Written as DNA, the CDR3 is TGTGCCAGCAGCAAGTGGGGGTCGGACAGGGAAAAAAATGAGCAGTTCTTC. Encoded protein: CASSKWGSDREKNEQFF.

This chain uses TRBV9 with TRBJ2-3; TRBD2 matches at 15 bases. Germline lookup yields CDR1 SGDLS and CDR2 YYNGEE. Trimming took 2 bases from V and 3 from J; bases not matched to a gene: 7. This CDR3 is built from 18 residues. The CDR3 nucleotides are TGTGCCAGCAGCGTCGGACTAGCGGGGGGGCAGCAGACAGATACGCAGTATTTT. It codes for CASSVGLAGGQQTDTQYF.

The rearrangement joins TRBV29-1 to TRBJ2-1; 8 bases are shared with TRBD1. CDR1 and CDR2 from the germline V gene are SQVTM and ANQGSEA. V trimming: 7 bases; J trimming: 0 bases; junction bases outside the gene matches: 8. The CDR3 length is 15 residues. The CDR3 here is CSGGTGYSSYNEQFF. The CDR3 bases are TGCAGCGGCGGGACAGGCTATAGCTCCTACAATGAGCAGTTCTTC.

This chain links TRBV11-2 with TRBJ1-3; D gene ambiguous. CDR3 size: 14 residues. Germline V lookup: CDR1 SGHAT, CDR2 FQNNGV. V dropped 1 base and J dropped 7 bases, with 11 bases sitting between them. The CDR3 sequence is CASSLAGVRNTIYF. As DNA, the CDR3 is TGTGCCAGCAGCTTAGCCGGTGTTCGGAACACCATATATTTT.

The chain employs TRBV5-4 and TRBJ2-5; TRBD1 might be the D (5 bases). Looked up from germline, CDR1 is SGHNT and CDR2 is YYREEE (reference sequence). The V end lost 3 bases, the J end lost 5 bases, and 14 bases lay between the germline ends. The CDR3 has 14 residues. CDR3 DNA sequence: TGTGCCAGCAGCTCTATTGACAGAACGGAGACCCAGTACTTC. This encodes CASSSIDRTETQYF.

The CDR3 DNA reads as TGTGCCAGCAGGGCAGGGGCCGATACTGAAGCTTTCTTT. This encodes CASRAGADTEAFF. This chain connects TRBV2 to TRBJ1-1, with TRBD1 as a possible D gene (6 bases). Trimming took off 6 bases at V and 5 bases at J, with 13 bases between the two ends. This CDR3 is 13 amino acids long. Germline CDR1 and CDR2: SNHLY and FYNNEI.

This clone was counted only a few times. The V call is TRBV4-1, the J call TRBJ1-1; 10 bases are shared with TRBD1. Germline V gene lookup returns CDR1 MGHRA and CDR2 YSYEKL. V shed 0 bases and J 6 bases; nucleotides not matched to a gene: 4. The length of the CDR3 is 15 residues. The CDR3 loop reads CASSQDDRGRAEAFF. DNA for the CDR3: TGCGCCAGCAGCCAAGACGACAGGGGGCGGGCTGAAGCTTTCTTT.

This rearrangement joins TRBV9 to TRBJ2-5, with D maybe TRBD2 (6 bases). Germline CDR1 is SGDLS and CDR2 is YYNGEE. The CDR3 is 15 amino acids. V lost 3 bases, J lost 7 bases, and 19 bases lay in between. The CDR3: CASSDGGGPGVTQYF. For the CDR3, the DNA is TGTGCCAGCAGCGATGGAGGAGGGCCAGGTGTGACCCAGTACTTC.

In this sample, this clone turned up a few times. The V and J genes are TRBV10-3 and TRBJ2-1, with a weak D call TRBD2 (6 bases). Germline-derived CDR1 and CDR2 are ENHRY and SYGVKD. Trimming took off 0 bases at V and 3 bases at J, with 9 bases between the two ends. The CDR3 length is 15 residues. CDR3 in amino acids: CAISESDGGYNEQFF. The CDR3 DNA reads as TGTGCCATCAGTGAGTCCGACGGGGGCTACAATGAGCAGTTCTTC.